This entry is about one TCR beta chain. Its target is not known. The data stem from a study of post-analysis software for immune sequencing data. Study findings and constraints: The five TRBV segments detected at higher frequency in patients than in controls included TRBV5-6, TRBV5-1 and TRBV20-1.

Prepared TCR beta cDNA libraries contained unique molecular identifiers. MiXCR was run by TCRdb on the PCR reads, yielding one entry per CDR3 protein. The sample carries about 430,000 distinct CDR3 sequences, 39% recorded once. This CDR3 has 14 residues. Germline lookup yields CDR1 SGHRS and CDR2 YFSETQ. After removal of 6 bases from V and 2 bases from J, the junction contained 5 bases not matched to a gene. This TCR was recovered from a girl aged 2-10 years with multiple sclerosis. This rearrangement joins TRBV5-1 to TRBJ2-3; TRBD2 aligns across 8 bases. Sample: blood. The CDR3: CASKGLASTDTQYF. Here the CDR3 DNA reads TGCGCCAGCAAAGGACTAGCTTCCACAGATACGCAGTATTTT.